Each of the 19 T cell receptor beta chains below was sequenced from the same sample in a study of T cell repertoires in cytomegalovirus infection. MiXCR, run by TCRdb on the reads, gives a single entry per CDR3 protein. The sample has around 740,000 distinct CDR3 sequences, 35% seen once. Sample: PBMCs. The receptors originated from a human donor in good health (CMV status not recorded). Some clones in this sample may be carry-over from other donors' samples.

This clonotype was detected ten times or more. The chain links TRBV28 to TRBJ2-7, with 9 positions matching TRBD2. The V gene end was trimmed by 7 bases and the J gene end by 3 bases; junction bases not matched to a gene: 7. Germline loops: CDR1 MDHEN, CDR2 SYDVKM. CDR3 length: 14 residues. CDR3: CASNLSGSSYEQYF. DNA of the CDR3: TGTGCCAGCAACCTTAGCGGGAGCAGCTACGAGCAGTACTTC. Filled out from reference TRBV28 and TRBJ2-7, the complete variable domain reads DVKVTQSSRYLVKRTGEKVFLECVQDMDHENMFWYRQDPGLGLRLIYFSYDVKMKEKGDIPEGYSVSREKKERFSLILESASTNQTSMYLCASNLSGSSYEQYFGPGTRLTVT.

In this sample, this clonotype turned up many times. V gene TRBV7-8 combines with J gene TRBJ2-2; the match to TRBD1 covers 7 bases. Trimming removed 5 bases from V and 6 bases from J; junction bases left unmatched: 9. The CDR3 runs 15 residues. The germline gives CDR1 SGHVS, CDR2 FQNEAQ. CDR3 amino acids: CASSPQGPEPGELFF. The CDR3 coding sequence is TGTGCCAGCAGCCCACAGGGGCCAGAGCCCGGGGAGCTGTTTTTT.

J is TRBJ2-1 and V is TRBV19; no reliable D call. V dropped 0 bases and J dropped 6 bases, with 6 bases sitting between them. Germline V gives CDR1 LNHDA, CDR2 SQIVND (reference sequence). The CDR3 is 13 amino acids. As DNA, the CDR3 is TGTGCCAGTAGTATAGAGGCCCTCAATGAGCAGTTCTTC. Its translation: CASSIEALNEQFF.

This clonotype has a handful of counts. The V and J genes are TRBV20-1 and TRBJ1-5, with a tentative D call TRBD1 (6 bases). This CDR3 has 14 residues. Between the trimmed V and J ends, which lost 4 bases and 3 bases, there was a span of 13 bases. Germline-derived CDR1 and CDR2 are DFQATT and SNEGSKA (reference sequence). CDR3 nucleotide sequence: TGCAGTGCTAAAAGGCAGGGGACCAATCAGCCCCAGCATTTT. Its protein product is CSAKRQGTNQPQHF.

V gene TRBV4-1 combines with J gene TRBJ1-4; the D gene is possibly TRBD1 (6 bases). This CDR3 comprises 14 residues. The V end was cut by 0 bases, the J end by 10 bases, with 12 bases between. Germline loops: CDR1 MGHRA, CDR2 YSYEKL. The DNA of the CDR3 is TGCGCCAGCAGCCAAGATCAGGGGCCGGGAAAACTGTTTTTT. Amino acids: CASSQDQGPGKLFF.

CDR3 loop: CASSPRGRKLFF. The CDR3 region has the DNA TGCGCCAGCAGCCCGCGAGGAAGAAAACTGTTTTTT. The chain combines TRBV4-1 with TRBJ1-4; D is unresolved. The CDR3 is 12 amino acids. Germline CDR1 MGHRA, CDR2 YSYEKL. The V and J ends lost 4 bases and 10 bases respectively, with 10 bases between them.

This clonotype occurred a few times. This chain joins TRBV12-3 or TRBV12-4 and TRBJ1-5; D gene ambiguous. The CDR3 runs 19 residues. Trimming took off 6 bases at V and 2 bases at J, with 26 bases between the two ends. The CDR3 bases are TGTGCCAGCAGCAAGGGCCGATTATCCCTAAGAGGCGGCAATCAGCCCCAGCATTTT. Protein: CASSKGRLSLRGGNQPQHF.

V gene TRBV6-6 combines with J gene TRBJ2-5; 11 nucleotides agree with TRBD2. V gave up 7 bases and J gave up 2 bases; unmatched junction bases: 12. Germline CDR1 reads MNHNY; CDR2 reads SVGAGI (reference sequence). The CDR3 loop spans 17 amino acids. The CDR3 DNA reads TGTGCCAGCATCTTTGGGAGACTAGCGGGATTACAAGAGACCCAGTACTTC. It translates to CASIFGRLAGLQETQYF.

As concerns this clonotype: Sequence at one end of the junction differs from germline and may be a read error. V usage is TRBV6-1 and J usage is TRBJ2-7; D unresolved. CDR1 and CDR2 (germline): MNHNS, SASEGT. The CDR3 has 14 amino acids. CDR3 DNA: TGTGCCATCAGTGAAACAGAAACAACCTACGAGCAGTACTTC. This encodes CAISETETTYEQYF.

In its sample, this clonotype was seen many times. V usage is TRBV11-2 and J usage is TRBJ2-3; no firm D call. Trimming pared 2 bases from V and 4 bases from J, leaving 4 bases between. The CDR3 has 12 residues. Germline CDR1 and CDR2: SGHAT and FQNNGV. The CDR3 spells CASSLTSDTQYF. The CDR3 DNA sequence: TGTGCCAGCAGCTTAACCTCAGATACGCAGTATTTT. Supplemented by reference TRBV11-2 and TRBJ2-3, the full variable domain reads EAGVAQSPRYKIIEKRQSVAFWCNPISGHATLYWYQQILGQGPKLLIQFQNNGVVDDSQLPKDRFSAERLKGVDSTLKIQPAKLEDSAVYLCASSLTSDTQYFGPGTRLTVL.

This chain uses TRBV28 with TRBJ2-3; 9 bases fit TRBD1. Trimming at V came to 5 bases and at J to 1 base, leaving 1 base not matched to a gene. The CDR3 contains 14 residues. CDR1 is MDHEN and CDR2 is SYDVKM in the germline V gene. This CDR3 is CASSGDRGTDTQYF. The DNA for the CDR3 is TGTGCCAGCAGTGGGGACAGGGGCACAGATACGCAGTATTTT.

The rearrangement uses TRBV7-8 and TRBJ2-3; D is uncertain. V lost 4 bases, J lost 7 bases, and 9 bases lay in between. The CDR3 length is 12 residues. Germline CDR1 reads SGHVS; CDR2 reads FQNEAQ. The CDR3 sequence is CASSSGGHTQYF. The CDR3 region has the DNA TGTGCCAGCAGCTCCGGTGGGCATACGCAGTATTTT.

The gene calls are TRBV28 and TRBJ1-5; 7 bases align to TRBD1. The germline V gene encodes CDR1 MDHEN and CDR2 SYDVKM. J gave up 7 bases and V 6 bases, and 12 bases lay outside the gene matches. The CDR3 consists of 15 residues. CDR3 in DNA: TGTGCCAGCAGGTCGCAGGGGGAGGGAAACCAGCCCCAGCATTTT. Protein: CASRSQGEGNQPQHF.

There are a few counts of this clonotype. The V and J genes are TRBV2 and TRBJ2-7, with a weak D call TRBD1 (8 bases). This CDR3 is built from 15 residues. The V gene's germline CDR1 is SNHLY and CDR2 FYNNEI. V lost 6 bases to trimming and J lost 1 base, with 16 bases between them. The CDR3 DNA sequence: TGTGCCAGCAGCGCCTACAGGGGGGGATCCTACGAGCAGTACTTC. Translated: CASSAYRGGSYEQYF.

V and J are TRBV19 and TRBJ1-1, with TRBD1 as a possible D gene (6 bases). The germline CDR1 and CDR2 sequences are LNHDA and SQIVND (reference sequence). The CDR3 runs 11 residues. Trimming pared 11 bases from V and 6 bases from J, leaving 13 bases between. CDR3 nucleotides: TGTGCCCGTCGGGGGCGGGCTGAAGCTTTCTTT. Protein product: CARRGRAEAFF.

This rearrangement joins TRBV7-9 to TRBJ2-7; the D is unclear. V lost 3 bases and J 2 bases, leaving 11 bases between the germline ends. Germline V gives CDR1 SEHNR, CDR2 FQNEAQ (reference sequence). The CDR3 contains 14 residues. CDR3 sequence reads: CASSFATTAYEQYF. The CDR3 DNA reads TGTGCCAGCAGCTTTGCGACGACTGCCTACGAGCAGTACTTC.

The gene calls are TRBV12-3 or TRBV12-4 and TRBJ2-5, with TRBD1 matching over 8 bases. V shed 10 bases and J 3 bases; nucleotides not matched to a gene: 7. This CDR3 is built from 13 residues. The CDR3 loop is CATRRTGKETQYF. CDR3 nucleotides: TGTGCCACCAGACGGACAGGGAAAGAGACCCAGTACTTC.

This clonotype was observed a single time. V gene TRBV20-1 combines with J gene TRBJ2-7; D ambiguous. Trimming pared 4 bases from V and 4 bases from J, leaving 14 bases between. This CDR3 has 13 amino acids. Germline V gene data show CDR1 as DFQATT and CDR2 as SNEGSKA (reference sequence). CDR3: CSAIPLAGYEQYF. Written as DNA, the CDR3 is TGCAGTGCTATTCCCTTGGCTGGTTACGAGCAGTACTTC.

The chain uses TRBV7-9 and TRBJ2-7; D possibly corresponds to TRBD1 (5 bases). The germline V gene encodes CDR1 SEHNR and CDR2 FQNEAQ (reference sequence). This CDR3 spans 16 amino acids. The V gene lost 0 bases and the J gene lost 0 bases, with 12 bases spanning the gap. CDR3 residues: CASSLAGQLISYEQYF. In DNA, the CDR3 is TGTGCCAGCAGCTTAGCCGGACAACTAATCTCCTACGAGCAGTACTTC.